These T cell receptor beta chains were read from a single sample in a study of blood T cell repertoires in COVID-19. Measured with immunoSEQ multiplex PCR; TCRdb has only the in-frame clones, and not every one. The sample lists 100,000 to 150,000 clones, roughly 83% seen once, with approximately 5% in the top ten. Sequencing was carried out using peripheral blood. The receptors were sampled from a human donor in a cohort sampled during active COVID-19. The CDR3 runs from the conserved cysteine through the conserved F or W. The order of the fields is clone size, D gene, V gene, J gene, CDR3 DNA, CDR3 protein. A D gene is named only where the DNA matches it firmly. Only part of the rows carry a size: once, few, many, or a class if the clone is expanded.

abundance: .
d_gene: TRBD1
v_gene: TRBV12-5
j_gene: TRBJ2-1
CDR3nt: TGTGCTAGTGGTTTGGTACTGACAGGGTTCTACAATGAGCAGTTCTTC
CDR3aa: CASGLVLTGFYNEQFF

abundance: few
d_gene: .
v_gene: TRBV29-1
j_gene: TRBJ2-3
CDR3nt: TGCAGCGTTGAAACGGCCCGAACAGGGAGCACAGATACGCAGTATTTT
CDR3aa: CSVETARTGSTDTQYF

abundance: .
d_gene: TRBD1
v_gene: TRBV4-3
j_gene: TRBJ1-5
CDR3nt: TGCGCCAGCAGCCAAGCAGGGGGCCGCAATCAGCCCCAGCATTTT
CDR3aa: CASSQAGGRNQPQHF

abundance: .
d_gene: .
v_gene: TRBV5-8
j_gene: TRBJ2-1
CDR3nt: TGTGCCAGCAGCTTGGGGCTAGCCCACGGTAATGAGCAGTTCTTC
CDR3aa: CASSLGLAHGNEQFF

abundance: .
d_gene: .
v_gene: TRBV5-4
j_gene: TRBJ2-2
CDR3nt: TGTGCCAGCAGCACGGACTGGCGGAACACCGGGGAGCTGTTTTTT
CDR3aa: CASSTDWRNTGELFF

abundance: once
d_gene: .
v_gene: TRBV28
j_gene: TRBJ1-5
CDR3nt: TGTGCCAGCGTCGGAGAGGTTTTGATTAGCAATCAGCCCCAGCATTTT
CDR3aa: CASVGEVLISNQPQHF

abundance: .
d_gene: .
v_gene: TRBV6-5
j_gene: TRBJ1-1
CDR3nt: TGTGCCAGCACCGCTAACAGGGTTGCCACTGAAGCTTTCTTT
CDR3aa: CASTANRVATEAFF

abundance: .
d_gene: .
v_gene: TRBV21-1
j_gene: TRBJ2-7
CDR3nt: TGTGCCAGCAGCATCTCCCCCCGGACAGGGGGCCCCTACGAGCAGTACTTC
CDR3aa: CASSISPRTGGPYEQYF

abundance: .
d_gene: .
v_gene: TRBV6-5
j_gene: TRBJ1-5
CDR3nt: TGTGCCAGCAGTTCCGCAGGGTCGGATCAGCCCCAGCATTTT
CDR3aa: CASSSAGSDQPQHF

abundance: .
d_gene: TRBD2
v_gene: TRBV4-3
j_gene: TRBJ2-2
CDR3nt: TGCGCCAGCAGCCAAGATCGGGGAGGGCCTGGCGGGGAGCTGTTTTTT
CDR3aa: CASSQDRGGPGGELFF

abundance: .
d_gene: TRBD2
v_gene: TRBV4-3
j_gene: TRBJ2-3
CDR3nt: TGCGCCAGCAGCCGCACGGGACTAGCGGGAGACGGTAGCACAGATACGCAGTATTTT
CDR3aa: CASSRTGLAGDGSTDTQYF

abundance: .
d_gene: TRBD1
v_gene: TRBV5-6
j_gene: TRBJ1-6
CDR3nt: TGTGCCAGCAGCTTGGAGGGGGCGCAAGGTTCACCCCTCCACTTT
CDR3aa: CASSLEGAQGSPLHF

abundance: once
d_gene: TRBD1
v_gene: TRBV29-1
j_gene: TRBJ1-1
CDR3nt: TGCAGCGTCGGACTTTTATTGACAGGGGGCACTGAAGCTTTCTTT
CDR3aa: CSVGLLLTGGTEAFF

abundance: .
d_gene: TRBD1
v_gene: TRBV12-5
j_gene: TRBJ2-2
CDR3nt: TGTGCTAGTGGTTGGGGGACAGCGAGGACCGGGGAGCTGTTTTTT
CDR3aa: CASGWGTARTGELFF

abundance: few
d_gene: .
v_gene: TRBV19
j_gene: TRBJ2-4
CDR3nt: TGTGCCAGTAGACAAACGACGGTCACAGGGGGGGTAGCCAAAAACATTCAGTACTTC
CDR3aa: CASRQTTVTGGVAKNIQYF

abundance: .
d_gene: .
v_gene: TRBV7-2
j_gene: TRBJ2-7
CDR3nt: TGTGCCAGCAGCCCAGGGACATCGAGCTCCTACGAGCAGTACTTC
CDR3aa: CASSPGTSSSYEQYF

abundance: .
d_gene: .
v_gene: TRBV9
j_gene: TRBJ1-3
CDR3nt: TGTGCCAGCAGCGTAGGGGCGGGGGCCCTGGCTGGAAACACCATATATTTT
CDR3aa: CASSVGAGALAGNTIYF

abundance: .
d_gene: .
v_gene: TRBV25-1
j_gene: TRBJ1-1
CDR3nt: TGTGCCAGCAGTACAGGGACGGAAAAAGCTTTCTTT
CDR3aa: CASSTGTEKAFF

abundance: .
d_gene: .
v_gene: TRBV19
j_gene: TRBJ2-7
CDR3nt: TGTGCCAGTAGTATAGGGGGACACTCCTACGAGCAGTACTTC
CDR3aa: CASSIGGHSYEQYF

abundance: .
d_gene: TRBD2
v_gene: TRBV4-1
j_gene: TRBJ2-3
CDR3nt: TGCGCCAGCAGCCAAGGTCCAGCGGGAGGGAGCACAGATACGCAGTATTTT
CDR3aa: CASSQGPAGGSTDTQYF

abundance: .
d_gene: TRBD1
v_gene: TRBV30
j_gene: TRBJ2-7
CDR3nt: TGTGCCTGGGAGCACCGGACAGGGGAAGACGAGCAGTACTTC
CDR3aa: CAWEHRTGEDEQYF

abundance: .
d_gene: .
v_gene: TRBV6-5
j_gene: TRBJ1-1
CDR3nt: TGTGCCAGCAGTTACGGTCGGGACAAAGCTTTCTTT
CDR3aa: CASSYGRDKAFF

abundance: .
d_gene: TRBD2
v_gene: TRBV6-2/TRBV6-3
j_gene: TRBJ2-7
CDR3nt: TGTGCCAGCAGTCACTCAGCGCTAGCGGGAGGGCCCTACGAGCAGTACTTC
CDR3aa: CASSHSALAGGPYEQYF

abundance: .
d_gene: .
v_gene: TRBV6-2/TRBV6-3
j_gene: TRBJ2-7
CDR3nt: TGTGCCAGCAGTTACTCGGACACCTCCTCCTACGAGCAGTACTTC
CDR3aa: CASSYSDTSSYEQYF

abundance: .
d_gene: TRBD1
v_gene: TRBV6-5
j_gene: TRBJ1-6
CDR3nt: TGTGCCAGCAGTTACTCGAGGTCAGGGGGTTCACCCCTCCACTTT
CDR3aa: CASSYSRSGGSPLHF

abundance: .
d_gene: TRBD2
v_gene: TRBV30
j_gene: TRBJ2-3
CDR3nt: TGTGCCTGGAGTGGCCTAGCGGGAGCCGGGGCAGATACGCAGTATTTT
CDR3aa: CAWSGLAGAGADTQYF

abundance: once
d_gene: .
v_gene: TRBV7-2
j_gene: TRBJ2-1
CDR3nt: TGTGCCAGCGGGGCAGGGCCGAACAATGAGCAGTTCTTC
CDR3aa: CASGAGPNNEQFF

abundance: .
d_gene: TRBD1
v_gene: TRBV4-2
j_gene: TRBJ1-5
CDR3nt: TGTGCCAGCAGCCAAGATGGGACAGTTCGAGCGGCCCAGCATTTT
CDR3aa: CASSQDGTVRAAQHF

abundance: .
d_gene: TRBD1
v_gene: TRBV30
j_gene: TRBJ1-4
CDR3nt: TGTGCCTGGAGACCCTTTCCGGGACAGGGTTTAAATGAAAAACTGTTTTTT
CDR3aa: CAWRPFPGQGLNEKLFF

abundance: .
d_gene: .
v_gene: TRBV18
j_gene: TRBJ1-5
CDR3nt: TGTGCCAGCTTTCTACAGCCCCAGCATTTT
CDR3aa: CASFLQPQHF

abundance: .
d_gene: .
v_gene: TRBV18
j_gene: TRBJ2-3
CDR3nt: TGTGCCAGCTGCCCCCAGGGCGGTGGGACAGATACGCAGTATTTT
CDR3aa: CASCPQGGGTDTQYF

abundance: .
d_gene: TRBD1
v_gene: TRBV4-1
j_gene: TRBJ1-2
CDR3nt: TGCGCCAGCAGCCAAGATTGGACAGGGAGGAATGGCTACACCTTC
CDR3aa: CASSQDWTGRNGYTF

abundance: .
d_gene: .
v_gene: TRBV5-5
j_gene: TRBJ2-3
CDR3nt: TGTGCCAGCAGCCACCTTAGAGCAGATACGCAGTATTTT
CDR3aa: CASSHLRADTQYF